The 28 T cell receptor beta chains in this list originate from one sample, sequenced in a study of cytomegalovirus exposure and HLA in healthy donors. PCR employed 60 Vbeta and 13 Jbeta primers. Sequenced by immunoSEQ multiplex PCR; TCRdb stores in-frame clones only, minus some. Among about 120,000 clones listed, 78% were seen once. Sequencing was performed on PBMCs. The receptor set was obtained from a woman aged 30 to 39 in good health and CMV-seropositive.

CDR3 coding DNA: TGCGCCAGCAGCCCCTCGGTTAGCGGGGCCGGAGATACGCAGTATTTT. Translating gives CASSPSVSGAGDTQYF. The chain couples TRBV5-1 to TRBJ2-3; 8 positions agree with TRBD2. The CDR3 spans 16 residues. The germline CDR1 and CDR2 sequences are SGHRS and YFSETQ. Trimming at V came to 4 bases and at J to 5 bases, leaving 12 bases not matched to a gene. Filled out from reference TRBV5-1 and TRBJ2-3, the complete variable domain reads KAGVTQTPRYLIKTRGQQVTLSCSPISGHRSVSWYQQTPGQGLQFLFEYFSETQRNKGNFPGRFSGRQFSNSRSEMNVSTLELGDSALYLCASSPSVSGAGDTQYFGPGTRLTVL.

This clone turned up a few times. J is TRBJ1-3 and V is TRBV9, with 8 bases fitting TRBD1. Germline V CDR1 and CDR2: SGDLS, YYNGEE. The CDR3 runs 14 residues. Trimming at V came to 0 bases and at J to 8 bases, leaving 4 bases not matched to a gene. CDR3 amino acids: CASSVGQGRDTIYF. The CDR3 DNA reads TGTGCCAGCAGCGTAGGACAGGGGAGGGACACCATATATTTT.

The J gene is TRBJ2-7, the V gene TRBV30, with a tentative D call TRBD1 (5 bases). The V gene's germline CDR1 is GTSNPN and CDR2 SVGIG (reference sequence). Trimming cost V 8 bases and J 2 bases, with 10 bases left between them. The CDR3 length is 11 residues. The CDR3 sequence: CAHRSAYEQYF. CDR3 DNA: TGTGCCCACAGGTCCGCCTACGAGCAGTACTTC.

V gene TRBV5-6 combines with J gene TRBJ1-2; TRBD1 agrees at 10 bases. The CDR3 sequence is 13 residues long. CDR1 is SGHDT and CDR2 is YYEEEE in the germline V gene. The J segment lost 8 bases and the V segment lost 4 bases, leaving 5 bases of the junction unmatched. The CDR3 nucleotides are TGTGCCAGCAGCACCGGGACAGGGGACGGCTACACCTTC. This sequence encodes CASSTGTGDGYTF.

The rearrangement uses TRBV30 and TRBJ1-4; no clear D gene. Trimming took 3 bases from V and 7 from J, leaving 15 bases between them. The germline CDR1 and CDR2 sequences are GTSNPN and SVGIG (reference sequence). This CDR3 is 14 amino acids long. The CDR3 here is CAWRRGLGFEKLFF. DNA of the CDR3: TGTGCCTGGAGGCGGGGTTTGGGATTTGAAAAACTGTTTTTT.

The CDR3 nucleotides are TGTGCCAGCAGTTCCCCGGGCAGGGGGGATGAAAAACTGTTTTTT. This encodes CASSSPGRGDEKLFF. V and J are TRBV6-5 and TRBJ1-4, with 7 positions matching TRBD1. CDR3 length equals 15 residues. Germline V gene sequence: CDR1 MNHEY, CDR2 SVGAGI. J was trimmed by 6 bases and V by 4 bases; bases with no gene match: 8.

The chain uses TRBV9 and TRBJ1-2; D might be TRBD1 (6 bases). The V and J ends lost 4 bases and 0 bases respectively, with 13 bases between them. This CDR3 is 15 amino acids long. The V gene's germline CDR1 is SGDLS and CDR2 YYNGEE. DNA for the CDR3: TGTGCCAGCAGCACCGGACAGCCCGCTAACTATGGCTACACCTTC. It is translated as CASSTGQPANYGYTF.

The chain's CDR3 is CATPDRQAQMNTEAFF. The CDR3 region has the DNA TGTGCCACCCCGGACAGGCAAGCCCAAATGAACACTGAAGCTTTCTTT. The chain uses TRBV7-6 and TRBJ1-1, with TRBD1 matching over 7 bases. The CDR3 extends over 16 amino acids. Trimming cost V 10 bases and J 0 bases; bases outside gene matches: 14. CDR1 SGHVS and CDR2 FNYEAQ come from the germline V gene.

This CDR3 reads CASSMRVPGANVLTF. CDR3 DNA sequence: TGTGCCAGTAGTATGAGGGTCCCTGGGGCCAACGTCCTGACTTTC. The rearrangement links TRBV19 to TRBJ2-6; D is perhaps TRBD2 (5 bases). Germline V gene sequence: CDR1 LNHDA, CDR2 SQIVND (reference sequence). The CDR3 is 15 residues long. The germline V and J ends were trimmed by 3 bases and 2 bases, with 8 bases remaining between them.

The chain recombines TRBV15 with TRBJ1-6; D is unclear. CDR3 length: 14 amino acids. The ends were cut back, 0 bases at V and 9 bases at J, with 9 bases in the middle. Germline CDR1 reads LNHNV; CDR2 reads YYDKDF (reference sequence). The CDR3 DNA is TGTGCCACCAGCAGAGAGGAGGGCGGTTCACCCCTCCACTTT. Its translation is CATSREEGGSPLHF.

The CDR3 here is CASSPPRGTQYF. The CDR3 nucleotides read TGTGCCAGCAGCCCTCCCCGGGGGACCCAGTACTTC. The chain uses TRBV9 and TRBJ2-5; a possible D gene is TRBD2 (5 bases). V shed 4 bases and J shed 7 bases, with 11 bases lying between them. The CDR3 runs 12 residues. Per the germline V gene, CDR1 is SGDLS and CDR2 is YYNGEE.

This clone was observed a few times. This sequence joins TRBV5-1 and TRBJ1-2; D possibly corresponds to TRBD1 (5 bases). The CDR3 has 13 residues. Trimming took 4 bases from V and 4 from J, leaving 11 bases between them. Germline lookup yields CDR1 SGHRS and CDR2 YFSETQ. CDR3 nucleotide sequence: TGCGCCAGCAGCACGACAGCATCCTATGGCTACACCTTC. Translated: CASSTTASYGYTF. Full variable domain (missing parts from reference TRBV5-1 and TRBJ1-2): KAGVTQTPRYLIKTRGQQVTLSCSPISGHRSVSWYQQTPGQGLQFLFEYFSETQRNKGNFPGRFSGRQFSNSRSEMNVSTLELGDSALYLCASSTTASYGYTFGSGTRLTVV.

V and J are TRBV7-9 and TRBJ2-7; the match to TRBD1 covers 7 bases. V shed 7 bases, J shed 6 bases, and the junction held 9 bases outside the gene matches. From germline, CDR1 is SEHNR and CDR2 FQNEAQ (reference sequence). This CDR3 is 13 amino acids long. The CDR3 sequence is CASIKTGNSEQYF. The CDR3 region has the DNA TGTGCCAGCATCAAGACAGGGAACAGCGAGCAGTACTTC.

This clone has only a few counts. V is TRBV7-2 and J is TRBJ2-1; weak D call: TRBD2 (7 bases). The CDR3 has 16 amino acids. V lost 2 bases, J lost 3 bases, and 14 bases lay in between. From germline, CDR1 is SGHTA and CDR2 FQGNSA. The CDR3 region has the DNA TGTGCCAGCAGCTTAAGAGGCGGGGGCCTCTACAATGAGCAGTTCTTC. Residues: CASSLRGGGLYNEQFF.

The chain is built from TRBV7-8 and TRBJ1-1, with no clear D. Trimming took 0 bases from V and 1 from J, leaving 6 bases between them. Germline V gene sequence: CDR1 SGHVS, CDR2 FQNEAQ. This CDR3 is 14 amino acids long. Here the CDR3 DNA reads TGTGCCAGCAGCTTAGCGGAGTGGAACACTGAAGCTTTCTTT. It specifies CASSLAEWNTEAFF.

The chain has TRBV28 and TRBJ2-1; D is undetermined. V lost 2 bases, J lost 12 bases, and 11 bases lay in between. Germline lookup yields CDR1 MDHEN and CDR2 SYDVKM. The length of the CDR3 is 12 residues. The CDR3 DNA sequence: TGTGCCAGCAGTTTAAGCCGGGTTGGGCAGTTCTTC. Its translation: CASSLSRVGQFF.

V usage is TRBV30 and J usage is TRBJ1-6; 7 nucleotides agree with TRBD1. The CDR3 has 14 residues. CDR1 is GTSNPN, CDR2 SVGIG, per germline (reference sequence). V lost 5 bases, J lost 13 bases, and 14 bases stayed unmatched. CDR3 bases: TGTGCCTGGGCCCGGAGGGGGCTCTATGATCCCCTCCACTTT. It encodes CAWARRGLYDPLHF.

V usage is TRBV27 and J usage is TRBJ2-5; D may be TRBD1 (6 bases). The J call may be wrong; the DNA end is better matched by TRBJ2-7. CDR1 and CDR2 (germline): MNHEY, SMNVEV (reference sequence). The CDR3 is 14 residues long. This CDR3 is CASSFLGTHFEQYF. In DNA, the CDR3 is TGTGCCAGCAGTTTTTTGGGGACACACTTCGAGCAGTACTTC.

This rearrangement joins TRBV6-5 to TRBJ1-2; 10 bases agree with TRBD1. This CDR3 is built from 15 residues. V was pared by 3 bases and J by 4 bases, with 5 bases of the junction left unmatched. Germline CDR1 MNHEY, CDR2 SVGAGI. CDR3 bases: TGTGCCAGCAGTTATCGGGGACAGGGGTCCTATGGCTACACCTTC. Residues: CASSYRGQGSYGYTF.

The chain has TRBV15 and TRBJ2-1, with 7 bases aligning to TRBD2. The length of the CDR3 is 17 residues. Germline V gene lookup returns CDR1 LNHNV and CDR2 YYDKDF (reference sequence). V shed 0 bases, J shed 1 base, and the junction held 6 bases outside the gene matches. This CDR3 reads CATSRDTPSGSYNEQFF. The CDR3 DNA reads as TGTGCCACCAGCAGAGATACCCCTAGCGGATCCTACAATGAGCAGTTCTTC.

This chain uses TRBV7-2 with TRBJ1-2; 9 bases line up with TRBD1. CDR1 and CDR2 (germline): SGHTA, FQGNSA. There are 14 residues in the CDR3. Trimming cost V 5 bases and J 3 bases; bases outside gene matches: 4. The CDR3 loop reads CASSGWTGDYGYTF. The CDR3, as DNA: TGTGCCAGCAGCGGATGGACAGGGGACTATGGCTACACCTTC.

This chain uses TRBV27 with TRBJ1-4; TRBD1 aligns across 9 bases. This CDR3 region has 14 residues. Germline trimming cut 5 bases from V and 5 bases from J; bases unmatched to any gene: 3. The germline gives CDR1 MNHEY, CDR2 SMNVEV (reference sequence). CDR3 DNA sequence: TGTGCCAGCAGTCCACAGGGGGCGAATGAAAAACTGTTTTTT. Residues: CASSPQGANEKLFF.

V and J are TRBV5-4 and TRBJ1-2; no clear D gene. The V end lost 1 base, the J end lost 4 bases, and 11 bases lay between the germline ends. The CDR3 extends over 14 amino acids. The germline gives CDR1 SGHNT, CDR2 YYREEE (reference sequence). The DNA for the CDR3 is TGTGCCAGCAGCTTGAGAGGATCGGGCTATGGCTACACCTTC. It translates to CASSLRGSGYGYTF. Based on the CDR3 plus reference TRBV5-4 and TRBJ1-2, the full variable domain is ETGVTQSPTHLIKTRGQQVTLRCSSQSGHNTVSWYQQALGQGPQFIFQYYREEENGRGNFPPRFSGLQFPNYSSELNVNALELDDSALYLCASSLRGSGYGYTFGSGTRLTVV.

This clone was counted a single time. The V call is TRBV2, the J call TRBJ2-5, with TRBD2 matching over 7 bases. The last part of the DNA fits TRBJ2-7 better; the J call may be wrong. CDR1 and CDR2 from the germline V gene are SNHLY and FYNNEI. CDR3 length: 16 amino acids. The CDR3 DNA sequence: TGTGCCAGCAGTGAAGGGGATACGGGGGGAAACTACGAGCAGTACTTC. This codes for CASSEGDTGGNYEQYF.

The V and J genes are TRBV5-6 and TRBJ2-1; 8 bases line up with TRBD2. Germline-derived CDR1 and CDR2 are SGHDT and YYEEEE. V was clipped by 1 base and J by 9 bases; unmatched bases: 3. The CDR3 length is 13 residues. CDR3 loop: CASSLRGGGEQFF. The CDR3, as DNA: TGTGCCAGCAGCTTGCGGGGGGGCGGTGAGCAGTTCTTC.

This clone showed up just once. This chain connects TRBV28 to TRBJ1-1; 9 bases match TRBD1. The CDR3 extends over 15 amino acids. V shed 4 bases, J shed 4 bases, and the junction held 7 bases outside the gene matches. Germline CDR1 and CDR2: MDHEN and SYDVKM. CDR3 bases: TGTGCCAGCAGTTCACAGGGGGCGCGGGGCACTGAAGCTTTCTTT. Its translation is CASSSQGARGTEAFF.

This chain connects TRBV4-3 to TRBJ2-2; D unresolved. Trimming cost V 0 bases and J 7 bases, with 21 bases left between them. Germline CDR1 reads LGHNA; CDR2 reads YSLEER. CDR3 length: 18 residues. The CDR3 reads CASSQDPMGALFNGELFF. The CDR3 DNA sequence: TGCGCCAGCAGCCAAGACCCTATGGGCGCACTTTTCAACGGGGAGCTGTTTTTT.

V is TRBV5-5 and J is TRBJ2-2; 8 bases are shared with TRBD2. Germline V gene sequence: CDR1 SGHKS, CDR2 YYEKEE (reference sequence). The CDR3 sequence is 16 residues long. J gave up 6 bases and V 5 bases, and 12 bases lay outside the gene matches. In DNA form, the CDR3 reads TGTGCCAGCAGACAACCGGGACTAGGTCGTCCCGGGGAGCTGTTTTTT. Its translation: CASRQPGLGRPGELFF.